The entry that follows covers one T cell receptor (beta chain) sequence. The antigen this receptor binds is unknown. No clone much larger than this one lies a single base away; base qualities are absent. This entry belongs to a study of cytotoxic CD8 clonotypes in ibrutinib-treated CLL (dated by TCRdb to the early 2020s). With respect to the entire study: The cohort was composed of ten to eleven relapsed/refractory and around 15 treatment-naive patients; IGHV unmutated status was identified in 17 to 18 patients. Responses were partial in roughly 24 patients and complete in 2; after median roughly 69 months follow-up, around 15 stayed in remission and about twelve progressed. Response samples were taken after a median of 12 months on treatment, ranging from about 6 to 40 months. On average, each sample yielded 255,043 productive templates and about 100,000 productive rearrangements. Of the 90 or so participants in the trial, 25 to 30 had longitudinal samples available. Cryopreserved peripheral blood mononuclear cells were collected at three points: before therapy, at response, and at either sustained remission or disease progression. Every remission and progressive disease sample was obtained while ibrutinib was still being received by the patients.

The goal of deep resolution MiSeq sequencing was a depth between 1 in 1 million and 1 in 200,000 T cells, and coverage averaged 10x per clonotype. TCR beta libraries were generated with the immunoSEQ hsTCRB Kit. Per the original workflow: ImmunoSEQ Data Assistant and ImmunoSEQ Analyzer were used for data analysis, and V, D and J genes were assigned according to IMGT definitions. Clonality, which ranges from 0 to 1, was calculated by subtracting the normalized Shannon entropy of productive rearrangement frequencies from one. Only overrepresented clonotypes making up at least 0.05% of each patient's repertoire were included in the public clonotype analysis. Some 12 age-matched healthy donor repertoires from immuneACCESS served as clonality controls. TCRdb obtained this table from immuneACCESS and retained in-frame rearrangements with V and J assigned. These tables miss some clones; where compared with another copy, unresolved V genes account for less than half of the shortfall, and the remainder is unexplained. V and J calls plus clone size are reproduced from that table; the DNA served to infer D and trimming. This sample is represented by under 150,000 clones; around 81% of them were singletons. The top ten constitute 7.5% to 9% of the sample.

For TCR beta library preparation, around 2 micrograms of genomic DNA were isolated from cryopreserved PBMCs. High-throughput TCR beta sequencing was performed on longitudinal blood samples from CLL patients receiving ibrutinib monotherapy. Patients were enrolled in a phase 2 open-label single-center ibrutinib monotherapy trial. V lost 1 base and J lost 5 bases; the stretch between them is 15 bases long. CDR1 and CDR2 are read off the germline V gene as SGHRS and YFSETQ. From its cysteine to its phenylalanine, the CDR3 spans 15 amino acids. Only the CDR3 part of the read is kept: 45 bases, read in frame from the first base. General study outcomes and caveats: Sampling times were not matched between patients in sustained remission and patients whose disease was progressing, and lymph node repertoires were not examined. An increase in clonality was observed at ibrutinib response, with clonality remaining stable during sustained remission and falling back toward baseline at progression. Baseline clonality exceeded that of age-matched healthy donors and correlated strongly with circulating CD8+ T-cell counts. Public clonotypes were rare and either shrank or stayed stable during treatment, and the rise in clonality at ibrutinib response reflected expansion of private clonotypes.

The source is a human donor with chronic lymphocytic leukemia. Rearrangement joined TRBV5-1 to TRBJ2-5; the D gene is perhaps TRBD1, on 6 matching bases. The sequences come from PBMCs, collected after 36 months of ibrutinib treatment. At the DNA level, the sequence is TGCGCCAGCAGCTTGATTTTACAGGGTGGGGAGACCCAGTACTTC. Its translation reads: CASSLILQGGETQYF.